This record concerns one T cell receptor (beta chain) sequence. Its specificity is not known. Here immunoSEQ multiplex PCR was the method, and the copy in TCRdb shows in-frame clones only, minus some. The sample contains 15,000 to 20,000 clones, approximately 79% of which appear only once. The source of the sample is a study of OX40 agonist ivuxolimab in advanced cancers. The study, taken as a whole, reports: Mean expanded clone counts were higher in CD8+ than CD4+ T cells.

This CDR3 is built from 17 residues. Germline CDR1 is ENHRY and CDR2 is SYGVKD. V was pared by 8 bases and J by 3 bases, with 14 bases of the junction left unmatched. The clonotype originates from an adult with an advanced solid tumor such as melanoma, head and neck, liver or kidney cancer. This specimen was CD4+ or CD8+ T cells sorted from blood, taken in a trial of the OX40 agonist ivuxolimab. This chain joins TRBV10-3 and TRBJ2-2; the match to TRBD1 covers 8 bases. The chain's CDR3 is CAIGSNSGTGYTGELFF. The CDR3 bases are TGTGCCATCGGATCGAATAGTGGGACAGGTTACACCGGGGAGCTGTTTTTT.